Described below is a single T cell receptor beta chain sequence and its context. The data were taken from a study of blood T cell repertoires in COVID-19. V was trimmed by 2 bases and J by 4 bases, leaving 15 bases between them. The CDR3 extends over 15 amino acids. Germline V gene lookup returns CDR1 SGHRS and CDR2 YFSETQ. Sequencing used immunoSEQ multiplex PCR; TCRdb keeps in-frame clones, though not all of them. The repertoire consists of approximately 150,000 clones, with around 85% occurring once and the leading ten covering 6.5% to 9%. Patients of the Seattle cohort, enrolled during active infection, were followed longitudinally.

This sequence originates from an elderly woman with COVID-19, enrolled during active disease. Sequencing was done on a sample of peripheral blood. The chain carries TRBV5-1 and TRBJ1-1; D might be TRBD1 (5 bases). The CDR3 region is CASSFAGQGATEAFF. Here the CDR3 DNA reads TGCGCCAGCAGCTTTGCGGGGCAGGGAGCCACTGAAGCTTTCTTT.